This T cell receptor (beta chain) was sequenced for a study of cytotoxic CD8 clonotypes in ibrutinib-treated CLL. Overall study: After treatment lasting a median about twelve months, range 6 to 36, response samples were collected.

The germline V gene encodes CDR1 MDHEN and CDR2 SYDVKM. Trimming left V 6 bases short and J 5 bases short, with 11 bases between. The CDR3 length is 13 residues. Targeted sequencing depth ranged from 1 in 200,000 to 1 in 1 million T cells. The data were produced by immunoSEQ multiplex PCR, yet TCRdb's version contains in-frame clones alone and is incomplete. The repertoire has over 120,000 clones, roughly 83% of them found once; the top ten carry 13%. Notes on this clone: Antigen: not known.

The study, taken as a whole, reports: Progressing patients had sampling times that differed from those of sustained-remission patients. Having risen at ibrutinib response, clonality had fallen back toward baseline by progression.

Sample: PBMCs, taken after 12 months of ibrutinib treatment. The gene calls are TRBV28 and TRBJ2-4, with D perhaps matching TRBD2 (5 bases). This receptor was obtained from a human donor with chronic lymphocytic leukemia. The CDR3 loop reads CASRLPGENIQYF. The CDR3 nucleotides are TGTGCCAGCAGGCTCCCCGGGGAAAACATTCAGTACTTC.